This entry concerns a single T cell receptor (beta chain). No antigen is known for it. Germline V gene lookup returns CDR1 MGHRA and CDR2 YSYEKL. This CDR3 comprises 16 residues. The V segment lost 4 bases and the J segment 1 base; nucleotides outside the gene matches: 1. This entry belongs to a study of T-cell reconstitution after alpha-beta-depleted transplantation in children. Study-level findings and limits: Where alpha-beta T cells came from about two months after transplant was reportedly several hundred expanded graft clones.

As it was prepared, the TCRbeta library received unique molecular identifiers. TCRdb processed the PCR reads anew with MiXCR; each CDR3 protein has one entry. The sample carries fewer than 400,000 distinct CDR3 sequences, 23% recorded once. J is TRBJ2-3 and V is TRBV4-1; 14 bases are a match to TRBD2. This receptor was obtained from a male patient under 18 who had a stem cell transplant for acute lymphoblastic leukemia, so the T cells may come from the graft donor. The source was PBMCs, mostly from graft donor cells, collected 180 days after TCRalphabeta/CD19-depleted stem cell transplant. The CDR3 loop is CASSRLAGGGTDTQYF. In DNA form, the CDR3 reads TGCGCCAGCAGCCGACTAGCGGGAGGGGGCACAGATACGCAGTATTTT.